This record looks at one TCR beta chain sequence and its context. This entry belongs to a study of blood T cell repertoires in COVID-19. In the study overall: Samples of COVID-19 (acute and convalescent) were obtained from the United States, Italy and Spain. The analysed material was cDNA or gDNA that came from T cells, B-cell-depleted T cells, or PBMCs.

Germline CDR1 is SGHTA and CDR2 is FQGNSA. Trimming cost V 7 bases and J 1 base; bases outside gene matches: 8. This CDR3 has 16 amino acids. Repertoires were generated with immunoSEQ multiplex PCR, while TCRdb's copy carries only in-frame clones and drops some. The sample consists of over 100,000 clones, around nine tenths of them appearing once. The sample taken for sequencing was peripheral blood. The TCR originated in a woman in her seventies with COVID-19, enrolled during active disease. V and J are TRBV7-2 and TRBJ2-2; 8 nucleotides align to TRBD2. The CDR3 spells CASTSGGALNTGELFF. In DNA, the CDR3 is TGTGCCAGCACCTCCGGGGGGGCCCTGAACACCGGGGAGCTGTTTTTT.